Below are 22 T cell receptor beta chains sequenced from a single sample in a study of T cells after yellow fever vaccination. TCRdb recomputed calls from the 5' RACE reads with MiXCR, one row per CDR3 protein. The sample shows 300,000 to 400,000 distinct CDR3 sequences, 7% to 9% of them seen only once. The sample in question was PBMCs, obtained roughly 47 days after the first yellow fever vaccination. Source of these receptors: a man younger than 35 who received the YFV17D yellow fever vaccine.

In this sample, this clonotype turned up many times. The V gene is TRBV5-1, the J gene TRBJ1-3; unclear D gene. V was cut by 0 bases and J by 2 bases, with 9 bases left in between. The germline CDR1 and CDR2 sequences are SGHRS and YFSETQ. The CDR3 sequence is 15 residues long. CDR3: CASSLEGLAGNTIYF. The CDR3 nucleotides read TGCGCCAGCAGCTTGGAGGGCTTGGCTGGAAACACCATATATTTT.

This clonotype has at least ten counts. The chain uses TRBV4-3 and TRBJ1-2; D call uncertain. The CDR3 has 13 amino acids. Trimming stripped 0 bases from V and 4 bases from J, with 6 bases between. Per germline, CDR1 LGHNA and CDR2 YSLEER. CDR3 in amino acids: CASSQEAPYGYTF. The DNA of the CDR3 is TGCGCCAGCAGCCAAGAGGCACCCTATGGCTACACCTTC.

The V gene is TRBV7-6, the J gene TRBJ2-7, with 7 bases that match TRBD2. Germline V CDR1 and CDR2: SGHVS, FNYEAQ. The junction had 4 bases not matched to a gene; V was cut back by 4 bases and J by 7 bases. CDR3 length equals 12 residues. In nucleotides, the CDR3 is TGTGCCAGCAGCTGGGAGGGTAGTGAGCAGTACTTC. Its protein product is CASSWEGSEQYF.

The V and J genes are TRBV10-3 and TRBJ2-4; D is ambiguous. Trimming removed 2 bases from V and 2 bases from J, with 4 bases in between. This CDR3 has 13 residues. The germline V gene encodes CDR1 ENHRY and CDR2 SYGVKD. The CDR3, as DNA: TGTGCCATCAGTGAGGTGACCAAAAACATTCAGTACTTC. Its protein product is CAISEVTKNIQYF.

The CDR3, as DNA: TGTGCCAGCAGCTTAGCGTCGGGGGTATGGGATGAGCAGTTCTTC. It codes for CASSLASGVWDEQFF. The rearrangement links TRBV7-8 to TRBJ2-1; a possible D gene is TRBD2 (6 bases). The germline gives CDR1 SGHVS, CDR2 FQNEAQ. The V and J ends lost 0 bases and 8 bases respectively, with 14 bases between them. CDR3 size: 15 residues.

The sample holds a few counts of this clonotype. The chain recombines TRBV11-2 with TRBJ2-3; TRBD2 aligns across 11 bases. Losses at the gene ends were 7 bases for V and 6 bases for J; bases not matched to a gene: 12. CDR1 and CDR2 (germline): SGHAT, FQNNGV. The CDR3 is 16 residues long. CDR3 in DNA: TGTGCCAGCACCCCGAGGCGACTAGCGGGGTTTGATACGCAGTATTTT. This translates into CASTPRRLAGFDTQYF.

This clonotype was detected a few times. This chain's CDR3 is CASSLGTATTSENEQFF. For the CDR3, the DNA is TGTGCCAGCAGCTTAGGGACAGCAACCACTTCAGAAAATGAGCAGTTCTTC. This chain joins TRBV11-3 and TRBJ2-1; tentative D call: TRBD1 (6 bases). The CDR3 contains 17 residues. Germline V gene lookup returns CDR1 SGHNT and CDR2 YENEEA. V was pared by 1 base and J by 7 bases, with 20 bases between. Combining the CDR3 with reference TRBV11-3 and TRBJ2-1 gives the whole variable domain EAGVVQSPRYKIIEKKQPVAFWCNPISGHNTLYWYLQNLGQGPELLIRYENEEAVDDSQLPKDRFSAERLKGVDSTLKIQPAELGDSAVYLCASSLGTATTSENEQFFGPGTRLTVL.

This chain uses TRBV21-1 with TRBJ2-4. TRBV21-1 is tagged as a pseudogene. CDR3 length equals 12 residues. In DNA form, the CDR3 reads TGTGCCAGCAGCAGGGGCCAAAACATTCAGTACTTC. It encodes CASSRGQNIQYF.

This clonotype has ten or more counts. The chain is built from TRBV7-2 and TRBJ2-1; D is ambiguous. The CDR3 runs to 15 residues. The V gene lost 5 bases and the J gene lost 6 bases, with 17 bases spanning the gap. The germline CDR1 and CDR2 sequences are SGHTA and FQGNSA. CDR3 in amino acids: CASSPPLTFRNEQFF. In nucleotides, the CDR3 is TGTGCCAGCAGCCCCCCCCTGACTTTCCGCAATGAGCAGTTCTTC.

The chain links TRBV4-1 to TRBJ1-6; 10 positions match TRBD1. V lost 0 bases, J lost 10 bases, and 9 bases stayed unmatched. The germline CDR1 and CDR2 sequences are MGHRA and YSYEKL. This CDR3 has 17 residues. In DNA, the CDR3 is TGCGCCAGCAGCCAAGATTCCGGGACAGGGGTTGTGTCACCCCTCCACTTT. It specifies CASSQDSGTGVVSPLHF.

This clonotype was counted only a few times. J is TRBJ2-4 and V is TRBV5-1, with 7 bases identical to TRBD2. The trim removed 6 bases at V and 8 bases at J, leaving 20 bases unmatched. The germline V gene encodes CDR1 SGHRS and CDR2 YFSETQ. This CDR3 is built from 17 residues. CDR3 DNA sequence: TGCGCCAGCACTTTAGGTCCCCAATCTTTTGGGAGGGACATTCAGTACTTC. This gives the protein CASTLGPQSFGRDIQYF.

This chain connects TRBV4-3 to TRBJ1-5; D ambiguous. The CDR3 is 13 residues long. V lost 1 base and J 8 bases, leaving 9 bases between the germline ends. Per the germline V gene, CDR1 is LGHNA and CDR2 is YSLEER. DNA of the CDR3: TGCGCCAGCAGCCAAGGGGTAGGGAAGCCCCAGCATTTT. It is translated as CASSQGVGKPQHF.

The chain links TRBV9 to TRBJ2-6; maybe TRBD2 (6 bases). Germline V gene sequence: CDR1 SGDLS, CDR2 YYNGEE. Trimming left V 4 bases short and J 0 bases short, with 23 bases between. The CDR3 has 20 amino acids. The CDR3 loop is CASSPRGYGLTSSGANVLTF. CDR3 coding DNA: TGTGCCAGCAGCCCCAGAGGCTACGGACTAACGAGCTCTGGGGCCAACGTCCTGACTTTC.

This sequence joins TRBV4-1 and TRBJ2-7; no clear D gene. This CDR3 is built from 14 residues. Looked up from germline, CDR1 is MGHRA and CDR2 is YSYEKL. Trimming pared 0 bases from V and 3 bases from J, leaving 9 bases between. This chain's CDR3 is CASSQEPHSYEQYV. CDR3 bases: TGCGCCAGCAGCCAAGAGCCTCACAGCTACGAGCAGTACGTC.

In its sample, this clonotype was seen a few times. As DNA, the CDR3 is TGTGCCAGCAGCCCACGGGTTAGTGCTGGCTACACCTTC. It specifies CASSPRVSAGYTF. The chain is built from TRBV7-8 and TRBJ1-2; unclear D gene. Trimming pared 5 bases from V and 7 bases from J, leaving 14 bases between. The CDR3 contains 13 residues. CDR1 and CDR2 from the germline V gene are SGHVS and FQNEAQ.

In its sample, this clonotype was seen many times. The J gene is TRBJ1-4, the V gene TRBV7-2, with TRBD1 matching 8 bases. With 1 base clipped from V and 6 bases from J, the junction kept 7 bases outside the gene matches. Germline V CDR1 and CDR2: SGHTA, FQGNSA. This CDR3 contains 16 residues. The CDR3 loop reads CASSLEPRGLDEKLFF. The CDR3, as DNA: TGTGCCAGCAGCTTAGAGCCCAGGGGGCTGGATGAAAAACTGTTTTTT.

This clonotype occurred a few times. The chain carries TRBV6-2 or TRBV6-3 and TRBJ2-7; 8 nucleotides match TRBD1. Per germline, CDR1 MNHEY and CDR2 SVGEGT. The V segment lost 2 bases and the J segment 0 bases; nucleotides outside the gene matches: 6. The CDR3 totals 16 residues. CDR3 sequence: CASSYHPGGISYEQYF. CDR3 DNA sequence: TGTGCCAGCAGTTACCATCCAGGGGGCATCTCCTACGAGCAGTACTTC.

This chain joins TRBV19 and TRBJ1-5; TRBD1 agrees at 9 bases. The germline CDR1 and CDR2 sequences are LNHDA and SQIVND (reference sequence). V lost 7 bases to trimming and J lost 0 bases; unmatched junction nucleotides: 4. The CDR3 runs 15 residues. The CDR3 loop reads CASTGTGSSNQPQHF. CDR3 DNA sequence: TGTGCCAGTACCGGGACAGGGAGTAGCAATCAGCCCCAGCATTTT.

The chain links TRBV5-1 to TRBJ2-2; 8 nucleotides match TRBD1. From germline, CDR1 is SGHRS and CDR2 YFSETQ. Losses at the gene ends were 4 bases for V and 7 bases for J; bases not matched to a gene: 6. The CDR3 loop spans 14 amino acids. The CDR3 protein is CASSPQGAGGELFF. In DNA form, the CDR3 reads TGCGCCAGCAGCCCCCAGGGGGCGGGCGGGGAGCTGTTTTTT.

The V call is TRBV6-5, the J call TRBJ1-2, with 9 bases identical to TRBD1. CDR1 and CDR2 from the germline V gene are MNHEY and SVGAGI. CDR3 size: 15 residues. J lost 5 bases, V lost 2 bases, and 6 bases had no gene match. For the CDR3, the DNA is TGTGCCAGCAGTTACGGGGACAGGGCTCAGTATGGCTACACCTTC. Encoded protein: CASSYGDRAQYGYTF.

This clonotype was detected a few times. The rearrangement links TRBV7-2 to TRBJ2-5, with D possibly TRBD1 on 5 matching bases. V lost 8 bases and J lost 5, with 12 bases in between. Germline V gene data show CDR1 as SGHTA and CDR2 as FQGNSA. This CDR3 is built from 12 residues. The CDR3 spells CASQGPRETQYF. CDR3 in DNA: TGTGCCAGCCAGGGCCCGCGTGAGACCCAGTACTTC.

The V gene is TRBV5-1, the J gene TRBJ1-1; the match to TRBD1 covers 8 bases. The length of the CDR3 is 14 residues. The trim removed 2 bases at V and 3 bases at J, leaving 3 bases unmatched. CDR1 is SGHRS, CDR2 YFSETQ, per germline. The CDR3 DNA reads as TGCGCCAGCAGCTTACAGGGGGATGACACTGAAGCTTTCTTT. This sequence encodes CASSLQGDDTEAFF.